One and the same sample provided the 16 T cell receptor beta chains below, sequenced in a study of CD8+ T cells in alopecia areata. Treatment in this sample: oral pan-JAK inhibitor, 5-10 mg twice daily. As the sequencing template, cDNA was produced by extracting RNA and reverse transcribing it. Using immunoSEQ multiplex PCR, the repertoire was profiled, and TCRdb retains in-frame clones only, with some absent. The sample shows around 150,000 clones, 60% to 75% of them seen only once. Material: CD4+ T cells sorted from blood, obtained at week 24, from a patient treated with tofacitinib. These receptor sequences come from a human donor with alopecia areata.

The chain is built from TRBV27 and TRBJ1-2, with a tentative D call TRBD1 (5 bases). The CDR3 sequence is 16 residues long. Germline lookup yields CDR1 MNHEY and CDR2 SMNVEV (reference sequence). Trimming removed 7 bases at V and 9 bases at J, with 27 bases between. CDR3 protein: CASNPRQPPRLNSYTF. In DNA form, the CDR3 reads TGTGCCAGCAACCCCCGACAGCCCCCACGGTTGAATAGCTACACCTTC.

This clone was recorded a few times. The DNA of the CDR3 is TGTGCCAGCAGCTTAACCGGACAGGGGAAAGAGACCCAGTACTTC. Translation: CASSLTGQGKETQYF. The chain uses TRBV7-3 and TRBJ2-5; TRBD1 agrees at 9 bases. The CDR3 loop spans 15 amino acids. Trimming cost V 0 bases and J 3 bases; bases outside gene matches: 2. Germline V gene data show CDR1 as SGHTA and CDR2 as FQGTGA.

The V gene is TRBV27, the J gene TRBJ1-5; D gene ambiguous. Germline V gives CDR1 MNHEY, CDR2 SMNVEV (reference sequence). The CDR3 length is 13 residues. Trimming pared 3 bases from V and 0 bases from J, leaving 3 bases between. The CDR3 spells CASSFNSNQPQHF. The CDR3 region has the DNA TGTGCCAGCAGTTTTAATAGCAATCAGCCCCAGCATTTT.

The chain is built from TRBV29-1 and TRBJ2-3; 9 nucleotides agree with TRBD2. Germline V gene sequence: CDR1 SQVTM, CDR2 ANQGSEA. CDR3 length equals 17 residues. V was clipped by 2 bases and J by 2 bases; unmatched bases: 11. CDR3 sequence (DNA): TGCAGCGTTGAATCGCCTAGCGGGGTACAACTCACAGATACGCAGTATTTT. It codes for CSVESPSGVQLTDTQYF.

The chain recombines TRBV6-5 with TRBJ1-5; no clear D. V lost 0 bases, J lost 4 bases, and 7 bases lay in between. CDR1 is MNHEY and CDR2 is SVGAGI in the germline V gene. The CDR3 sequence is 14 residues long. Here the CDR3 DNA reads TGTGCCAGCAGTTACTCACGCTCGAATCAGCCCCAGCATTTT. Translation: CASSYSRSNQPQHF.

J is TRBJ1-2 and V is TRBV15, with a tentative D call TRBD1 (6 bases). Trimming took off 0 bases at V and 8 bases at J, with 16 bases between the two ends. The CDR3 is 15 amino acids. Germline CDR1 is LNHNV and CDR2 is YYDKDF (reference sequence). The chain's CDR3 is CATSRDRGQLGGYTF. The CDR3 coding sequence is TGTGCCACCAGCAGAGACCGAGGACAGTTGGGAGGCTACACCTTC. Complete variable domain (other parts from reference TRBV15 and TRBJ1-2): DAMVIQNPRYQVTQFGKPVTLSCSQTLNHNVMYWYQQKSSQAPKLLFHYYDKDFNNEADTPDNFQSRRPNTSFCFLDIRSPGLGDTAMYLCATSRDRGQLGGYTFGSGTRLTVV.

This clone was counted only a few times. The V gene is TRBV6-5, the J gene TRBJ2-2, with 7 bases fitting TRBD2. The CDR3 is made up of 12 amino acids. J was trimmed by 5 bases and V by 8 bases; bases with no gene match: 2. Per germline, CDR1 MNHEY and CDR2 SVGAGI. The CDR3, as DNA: TGTGCCAGCGAAGCGGGGACCGGGGAGCTGTTTTTT. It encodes CASEAGTGELFF.

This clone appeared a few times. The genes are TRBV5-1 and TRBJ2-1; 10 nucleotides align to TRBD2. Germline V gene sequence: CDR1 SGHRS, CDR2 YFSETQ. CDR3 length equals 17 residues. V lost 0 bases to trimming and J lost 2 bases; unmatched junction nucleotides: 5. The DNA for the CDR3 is TGCGCCAGCAGCTTGGCGGTCGGGACTAGCGCCTACAATGAGCAGTTCTTC. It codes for CASSLAVGTSAYNEQFF.

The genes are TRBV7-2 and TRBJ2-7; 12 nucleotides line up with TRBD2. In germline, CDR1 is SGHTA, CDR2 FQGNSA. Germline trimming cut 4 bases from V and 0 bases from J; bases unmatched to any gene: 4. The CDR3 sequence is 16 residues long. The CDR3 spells CASSSRTSGVSYEQYF. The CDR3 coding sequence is TGTGCCAGCAGCTCGAGGACTAGCGGGGTCTCCTACGAGCAGTACTTC.

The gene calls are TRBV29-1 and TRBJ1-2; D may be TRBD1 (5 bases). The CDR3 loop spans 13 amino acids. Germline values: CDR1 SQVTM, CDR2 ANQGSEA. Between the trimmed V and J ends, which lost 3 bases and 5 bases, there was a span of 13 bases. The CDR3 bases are TGCAGCGTTGATGGTGGTGGGGGATATGGCTACACCTTC. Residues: CSVDGGGGYGYTF.

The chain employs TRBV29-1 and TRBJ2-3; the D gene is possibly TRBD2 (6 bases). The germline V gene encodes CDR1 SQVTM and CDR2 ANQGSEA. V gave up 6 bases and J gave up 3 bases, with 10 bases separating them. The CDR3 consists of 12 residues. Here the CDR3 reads CSVQRETDTQYF. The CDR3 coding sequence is TGCAGCGTCCAACGGGAGACAGATACGCAGTATTTT.

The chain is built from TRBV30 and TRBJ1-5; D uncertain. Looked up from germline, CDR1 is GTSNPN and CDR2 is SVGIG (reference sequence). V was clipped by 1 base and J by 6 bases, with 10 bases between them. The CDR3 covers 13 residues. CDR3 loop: CAWSGRWSQPQHF. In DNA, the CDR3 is TGTGCCTGGAGTGGCCGCTGGTCTCAGCCCCAGCATTTT.

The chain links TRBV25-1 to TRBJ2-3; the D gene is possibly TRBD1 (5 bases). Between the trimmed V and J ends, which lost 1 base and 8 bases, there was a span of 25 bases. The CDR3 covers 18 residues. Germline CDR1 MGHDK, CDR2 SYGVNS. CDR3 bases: TGTGCCAGCAGTGAATTCATCCTGGGAACCGGTGTGCAGGGTACGCAGTATTTT. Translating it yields CASSEFILGTGVQGTQYF.

The CDR3 region has the DNA TGTGCCAGCAGCTTCTCCGCCTCTCAGGGAAACTACGAGCAGTACTTC. It encodes CASSFSASQGNYEQYF. The chain joins TRBV13 to TRBJ2-7, with D possibly matching TRBD1 (5 bases). The CDR3 extends over 16 amino acids. Trimming cost V 3 bases and J 3 bases, with 18 bases left between them. In germline, CDR1 is PRHDT, CDR2 FYEKMQ (reference sequence).

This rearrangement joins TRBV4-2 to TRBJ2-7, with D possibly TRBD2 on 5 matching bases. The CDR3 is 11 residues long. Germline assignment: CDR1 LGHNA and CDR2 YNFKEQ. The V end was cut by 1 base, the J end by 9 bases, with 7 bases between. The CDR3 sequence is CASSQGAGQYF. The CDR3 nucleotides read TGTGCCAGCAGCCAAGGTGCGGGGCAGTACTTC.

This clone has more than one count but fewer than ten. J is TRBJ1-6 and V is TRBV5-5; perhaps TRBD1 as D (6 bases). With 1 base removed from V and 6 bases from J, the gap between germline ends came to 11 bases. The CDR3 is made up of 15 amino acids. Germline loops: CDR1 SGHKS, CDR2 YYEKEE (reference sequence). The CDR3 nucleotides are TGTGCCAGCAGCTTGTCACAGGGCCTTAATTCACCCCTCCACTTT. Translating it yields CASSLSQGLNSPLHF.